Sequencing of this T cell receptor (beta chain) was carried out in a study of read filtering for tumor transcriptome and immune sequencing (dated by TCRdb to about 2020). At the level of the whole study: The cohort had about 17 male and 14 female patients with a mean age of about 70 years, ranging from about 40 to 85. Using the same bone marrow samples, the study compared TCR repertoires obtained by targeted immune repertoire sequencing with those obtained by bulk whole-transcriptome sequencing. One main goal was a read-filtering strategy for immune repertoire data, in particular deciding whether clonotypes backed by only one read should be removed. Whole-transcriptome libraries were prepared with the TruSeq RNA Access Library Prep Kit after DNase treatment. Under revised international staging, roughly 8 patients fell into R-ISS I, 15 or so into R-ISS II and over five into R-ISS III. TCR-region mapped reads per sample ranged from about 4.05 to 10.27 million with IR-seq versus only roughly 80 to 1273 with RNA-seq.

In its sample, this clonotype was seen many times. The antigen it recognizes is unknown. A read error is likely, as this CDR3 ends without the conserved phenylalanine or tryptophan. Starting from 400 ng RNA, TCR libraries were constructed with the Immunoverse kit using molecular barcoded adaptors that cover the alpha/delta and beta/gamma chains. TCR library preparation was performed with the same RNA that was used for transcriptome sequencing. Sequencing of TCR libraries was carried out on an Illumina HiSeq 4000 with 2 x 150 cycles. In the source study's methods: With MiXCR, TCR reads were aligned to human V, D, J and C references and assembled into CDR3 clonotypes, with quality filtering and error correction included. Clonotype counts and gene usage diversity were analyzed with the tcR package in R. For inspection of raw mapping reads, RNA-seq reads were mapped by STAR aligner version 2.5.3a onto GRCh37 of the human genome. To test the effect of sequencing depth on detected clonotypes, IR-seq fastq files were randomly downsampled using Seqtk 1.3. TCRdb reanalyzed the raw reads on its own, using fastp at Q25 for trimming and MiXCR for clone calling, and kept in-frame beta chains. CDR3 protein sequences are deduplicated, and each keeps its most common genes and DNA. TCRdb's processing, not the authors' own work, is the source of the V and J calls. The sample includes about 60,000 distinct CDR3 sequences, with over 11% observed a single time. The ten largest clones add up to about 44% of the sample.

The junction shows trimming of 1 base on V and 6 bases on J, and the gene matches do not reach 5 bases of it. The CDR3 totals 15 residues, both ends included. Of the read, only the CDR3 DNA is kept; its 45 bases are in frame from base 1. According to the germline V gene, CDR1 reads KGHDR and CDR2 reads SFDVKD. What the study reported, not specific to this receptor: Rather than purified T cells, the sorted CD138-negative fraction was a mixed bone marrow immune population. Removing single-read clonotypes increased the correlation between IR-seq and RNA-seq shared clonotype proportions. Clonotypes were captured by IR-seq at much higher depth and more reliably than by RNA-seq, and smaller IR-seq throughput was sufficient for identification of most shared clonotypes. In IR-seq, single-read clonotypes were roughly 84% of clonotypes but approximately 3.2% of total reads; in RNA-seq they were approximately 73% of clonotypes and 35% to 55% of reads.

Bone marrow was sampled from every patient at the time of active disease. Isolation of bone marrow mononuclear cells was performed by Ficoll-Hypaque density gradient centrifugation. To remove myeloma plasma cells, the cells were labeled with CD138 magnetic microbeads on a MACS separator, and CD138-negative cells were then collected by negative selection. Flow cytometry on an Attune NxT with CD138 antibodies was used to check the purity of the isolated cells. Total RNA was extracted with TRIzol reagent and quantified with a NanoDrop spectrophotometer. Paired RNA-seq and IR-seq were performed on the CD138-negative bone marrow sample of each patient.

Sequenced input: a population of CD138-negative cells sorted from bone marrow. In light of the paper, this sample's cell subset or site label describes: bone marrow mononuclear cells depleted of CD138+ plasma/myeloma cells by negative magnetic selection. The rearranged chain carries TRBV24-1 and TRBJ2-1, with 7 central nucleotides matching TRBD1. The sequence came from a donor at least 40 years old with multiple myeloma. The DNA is TGTGCCACCAGTGATTTAACCGGGGACAGCAATGAGCAGTTCCTC. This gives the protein CATSDLTGDSNEQFL.